The next 27 T cell receptor beta chains were all read from a single sample in a study of blood T cell repertoires in COVID-19. Produced via immunoSEQ multiplex PCR; TCRdb's table is partial and in-frame only. Found here are 35,000 to 50,000 clones, about 88% of them singletons; the top ten hold roughly a sixth. What was sequenced was peripheral blood. These receptors were obtained from an older man with active COVID-19.

This chain joins TRBV6-5 and TRBJ1-2, with TRBD1 matching over 7 bases. This CDR3 is built from 13 residues. CDR1 is MNHEY and CDR2 is SVGAGI in the germline V gene. Trimming at V came to 6 bases and at J to 3 bases, leaving 4 bases not matched to a gene. The CDR3 is CASRADRDYGYTF. The CDR3 bases are TGTGCCAGCAGGGCCGACAGGGACTATGGCTACACCTTC.

The J gene is TRBJ1-1, the V gene TRBV19; no clear D gene. Germline V gives CDR1 LNHDA, CDR2 SQIVND (reference sequence). The CDR3 covers 13 residues. Trimming took 11 bases from V and 6 from J, leaving 19 bases between them. Written as DNA, the CDR3 is TGTGCCCGTGACTCCCGCGGGAGCCCTGAAGCTTTCTTT. It is translated as CARDSRGSPEAFF.

V and J are TRBV5-6 and TRBJ1-2, with D perhaps matching TRBD1 (5 bases). Germline CDR1 and CDR2: SGHDT and YYEEEE. CDR3 length: 17 amino acids. V was pared by 2 bases and J by 2 bases, with 19 bases between. The CDR3 reads CASSFRFYQGSNYGYTF. The CDR3 DNA sequence: TGTGCCAGCAGCTTCCGGTTTTATCAGGGATCAAACTATGGCTACACCTTC.

This clone was recorded once. The genes are TRBV10-3 and TRBJ1-6, with D unclear. Trimming cost V 0 bases and J 7 bases, with 10 bases left between them. Germline loops: CDR1 ENHRY, CDR2 SYGVKD. This CDR3 has 15 amino acids. The DNA of the CDR3 is TGTGCCATCAGTGAGTCAGGGAGAGTAAATTCACCCCTCCACTTT. Translation gives CAISESGRVNSPLHF.

The V call is TRBV6-4, the J call TRBJ2-1, with 13 bases identical to TRBD2. The length of the CDR3 is 15 residues. Germline CDR1 reads MRHNA; CDR2 reads SNTAGT. The trim removed 5 bases at V and 9 bases at J, leaving 7 bases unmatched. The CDR3 spells CASSPTSGGASEQFF. The CDR3 DNA sequence: TGTGCCAGCAGTCCCACTAGCGGGGGGGCAAGTGAGCAGTTCTTC.

The V call is TRBV7-9, the J call TRBJ1-2; TRBD1 matches 11 bases. This CDR3 is 15 amino acids long. Looked up from germline, CDR1 is SEHNR and CDR2 is FQNEAQ (reference sequence). The junction had 9 bases not matched to a gene; V was cut back by 5 bases and J by 7 bases. The CDR3 loop is CASSPRTGGMLGYTF. DNA for the CDR3: TGTGCCAGCAGCCCGAGGACAGGGGGCATGCTTGGCTACACCTTC.

The rearrangement joins TRBV6-5 to TRBJ1-6, with TRBD1 matching over 8 bases. Germline V gene data show CDR1 as MNHEY and CDR2 as SVGAGI. Unmatched junction bases numbered 12, after V lost 10 bases and J lost 10 bases. The CDR3 totals 14 residues. The CDR3: CATRPGQDRSPLHF. As DNA, the CDR3 is TGTGCCACCCGACCGGGACAGGATAGATCACCCCTCCACTTT.

V usage is TRBV10-2 and J usage is TRBJ2-3; 13 bases match TRBD2. The CDR3 length is 15 residues. V lost 3 bases, J lost 7 bases, and 4 bases stayed unmatched. CDR1 and CDR2 from the germline V gene are WSHSY and SAAADI. The CDR3 protein is CASSELAGGQYTQYF. The CDR3 nucleotides read TGCGCCAGCAGTGAACTAGCGGGGGGGCAATATACGCAGTATTTT.

This clone was found once. The J gene is TRBJ2-3, the V gene TRBV28, with D uncertain. Germline V gene data show CDR1 as MDHEN and CDR2 as SYDVKM. V dropped 7 bases and J dropped 0 bases, with 11 bases sitting between them. CDR3 length: 14 amino acids. This CDR3 is CASKPPGSTDTQYF. The CDR3, as DNA: TGTGCCAGCAAGCCTCCGGGTAGCACAGATACGCAGTATTTT.

This clone occurred once. The rearrangement uses TRBV7-9 and TRBJ2-5; tentative D call: TRBD2 (5 bases). V lost 5 bases to trimming and J lost 4 bases, with 8 bases between them. This CDR3 region has 12 residues. Germline V gene sequence: CDR1 SEHNR, CDR2 FQNEAQ (reference sequence). CDR3 protein: CASSILAETQYF. The DNA for the CDR3 is TGTGCCAGCAGCATCCTAGCAGAGACCCAGTACTTC.

J is TRBJ1-4 and V is TRBV7-9; TRBD1 aligns across 8 bases. Germline V gives CDR1 SEHNR, CDR2 FQNEAQ (reference sequence). The CDR3 sequence is 17 residues long. The V segment lost 5 bases and the J segment 0 bases; nucleotides outside the gene matches: 8. CDR3 DNA sequence: TGTGCCAGCAGCCGAGGGACAGGTTCCCCAACTAATGAAAAACTGTTTTTT. Residues: CASSRGTGSPTNEKLFF.

The chain uses TRBV6-2 or TRBV6-3 and TRBJ2-4; D is possibly TRBD2 (5 bases). The CDR3 loop spans 17 amino acids. Germline CDR1 MNHEY, CDR2 SVGEGT. The V end was cut by 2 bases, the J end by 4 bases, with 18 bases between. CDR3 bases: TGTGCCAGCAGTTACGGGTTTCAGGACGGGGATAAAAACATTCAGTACTTC. Its translation is CASSYGFQDGDKNIQYF.

CDR3 coding DNA: TGTGCCAGCAGCTTCACGGGGAACACTGAAGCTTTCTTT. Residues: CASSFTGNTEAFF. The V gene is TRBV3-1 (or the pseudogene TRBV3-2), the J gene TRBJ1-1; D ambiguous. The germline CDR1 and CDR2 sequences are LGHDT and YNNKEL (reference sequence). V was cut by 5 bases and J by 1 base, with 8 bases left in between. This CDR3 has 13 amino acids.

The rearrangement joins TRBV28 to TRBJ1-5; TRBD1 might be the D (6 bases). With 7 bases removed from V and 1 base from J, the gap between germline ends came to 14 bases. CDR1 MDHEN and CDR2 SYDVKM come from the germline V gene. This CDR3 is built from 15 residues. The CDR3 DNA follows: TGTGCCAGCACCGAAACAGGGACCAGCAATCAGCCCCAGCATTTT. Its translation is CASTETGTSNQPQHF.

The chain is built from TRBV4-3 and TRBJ2-1; TRBD2 aligns across 8 bases. CDR1 LGHNA and CDR2 YSLEER come from the germline V gene. This CDR3 comprises 16 residues. Trimming took 1 base from V and 6 from J; bases not matched to a gene: 8. DNA for the CDR3: TGCGCCAGCAGCCAAGCCCTTTCGGGGGGGCGCAATGAGCAGTTCTTC. This sequence encodes CASSQALSGGRNEQFF.

The J gene is TRBJ2-1, the V gene TRBV7-2, with TRBD2 identical over 9 bases. From germline, CDR1 is SGHTA and CDR2 FQGNSA. V lost 6 bases, J lost 7 bases, and 7 bases stayed unmatched. The CDR3 loop spans 14 amino acids. Here the CDR3 reads CASRRGGAGNEQFF. The CDR3, as DNA: TGTGCCAGCAGGCGCGGGGGGGCGGGGAATGAGCAGTTCTTC.

The chain is built from TRBV6-2 or TRBV6-3 and TRBJ2-2; possibly TRBD2 for D (6 bases). Trimming removed 2 bases at V and 6 bases at J, with 16 bases between. The germline V gene encodes CDR1 MNHEY and CDR2 SVGEGT. This CDR3 has 16 residues. DNA for the CDR3: TGTGCCAGCAGTTACAGGGCAGCGGGTCGTCCCGGGGAGCTGTTTTTT. Its protein product is CASSYRAAGRPGELFF.

V and J are TRBV5-1 and TRBJ2-3; possible D gene TRBD2, 5 bases. V lost 3 bases and J 1 base, leaving 9 bases between the germline ends. The CDR3 is made up of 14 amino acids. Germline CDR1 is SGHRS and CDR2 is YFSETQ. CDR3 in DNA: TGCGCCAGCAGCTCAGGACTCGGCACAGATACGCAGTATTTT. Protein sequence: CASSSGLGTDTQYF.

V gene TRBV18 combines with J gene TRBJ1-1, with 7 positions matching TRBD1. CDR3 length: 11 amino acids. The germline gives CDR1 KGHSH, CDR2 LQKENI. Trimming cost V 3 bases and J 8 bases; bases outside gene matches: 0. This CDR3 reads CASSPTGEAFF. The CDR3 coding sequence is TGTGCCAGCTCACCGACAGGGGAAGCTTTCTTT.

This rearrangement joins TRBV28 to TRBJ2-1, with 9 bases aligning to TRBD2. The CDR3 totals 15 residues. With V trimmed by 7 bases and J by 7 bases, 11 bases remained unmatched. Per germline, CDR1 MDHEN and CDR2 SYDVKM. CDR3 residues: CASTLASGEWNEQFF. The CDR3 bases are TGTGCCAGCACCCTGGCTAGCGGGGAATGGAATGAGCAGTTCTTC.

This chain links TRBV27 with TRBJ2-1; tentative D call: TRBD1 (5 bases). V lost 2 bases and J lost 10, with 6 bases in between. The CDR3 has 11 residues. The germline V gene encodes CDR1 MNHEY and CDR2 SMNVEV (reference sequence). This CDR3 is CASSLDREQFF. CDR3 in DNA: TGTGCCAGCAGTTTAGACAGAGAGCAGTTCTTC.

The V call is TRBV9, the J call TRBJ2-7; the D gene is possibly TRBD1 (6 bases). V lost 2 bases and J 1 base, leaving 19 bases between the germline ends. Germline-derived CDR1 and CDR2 are SGDLS and YYNGEE. This CDR3 has 17 residues. For the CDR3, the DNA is TGTGCCAGCAGCGTGTCGCCCCAGACAGGAGGTTCCTACGAGCAGTACTTC. Translating gives CASSVSPQTGGSYEQYF.

This rearrangement joins TRBV18 to TRBJ2-7; D is possibly TRBD1 (6 bases). V was shortened by 1 base and J by 2 bases, with 12 bases between the two germline ends. Germline lookup yields CDR1 KGHSH and CDR2 LQKENI. This CDR3 contains 15 residues. In DNA form, the CDR3 reads TGTGCCAGCTCACCACTGGACAGCAGTACCTACGAGCAGTACTTC. Its translation is CASSPLDSSTYEQYF. Variable domain in full (rest from reference TRBV18 and TRBJ2-7): NAGVMQNPRHLVRRRGQEARLRCSPMKGHSHVYWYRQLPEEGLKFMVYLQKENIIDESGMPKERFSAEFPKEGPSILRIQQVVRGDSAAYFCASSPLDSSTYEQYFGPGTRLTVT.

The chain couples TRBV19 to TRBJ2-7; 8 bases are a match to TRBD1. The CDR3 covers 14 residues. CDR1 is LNHDA and CDR2 is SQIVND in the germline V gene (reference sequence). Losses at the gene ends were 6 bases for V and 3 bases for J; bases not matched to a gene: 7. The CDR3 bases are TGTGCCAGTAGCCTGACAGGGGAGGTCTACGAGCAGTACTTC. It specifies CASSLTGEVYEQYF.

The chain uses TRBV7-2 and TRBJ2-1, with 14 bases aligning to TRBD2. The germline CDR1 and CDR2 sequences are SGHTA and FQGNSA. Unmatched junction bases numbered 7, after V lost 3 bases and J lost 15 bases. This CDR3 is 14 amino acids long. The CDR3 nucleotides read TGTGCCAGCAGCTTCTCCGGGACTAGCGGGAGTCTGTTCTTC. This translates into CASSFSGTSGSLFF.

The V gene is TRBV28, the J gene TRBJ1-1; no clear D gene. The V gene's germline CDR1 is MDHEN and CDR2 SYDVKM. This CDR3 is built from 10 residues. Trimming took off 6 bases at V and 11 bases at J, with 10 bases between the two ends. The CDR3 coding sequence is TGTGCCAGCAGCGGGGATCGGGCTTTCTTT. Translation gives CASSGDRAFF.

The J gene is TRBJ2-3, the V gene TRBV12-3 or TRBV12-4; no definite D call. The germline V and J ends were trimmed by 3 bases and 4 bases, with 8 bases remaining between them. This CDR3 spans 13 amino acids. CDR3 in DNA: TGTGCCAGCAGTTTTGGCTGGCCAGATACGCAGTATTTT. This encodes CASSFGWPDTQYF.